Listed below are T cell receptor beta chains from one sample, sequenced in a study of shared clonotypes between healthy human individuals. Only in-frame clones appear in the TCRdb table, and some are missing; sequencing was by immunoSEQ multiplex PCR. The sample holds roughly 2.5 million clones, around nine tenths seen once. Sequencing was performed on naive CD4+ T cells sorted from blood. The receptors stem from a man between 18 and 35 years old in good health. Both conserved end residues are part of each CDR3. The D gene is left open where the match is weak. Part of the rows lack a size; the others show once, few, many or a class for expanded clones.

j_gene	v_gene	d_gene	abundance	CDR3aa	CDR3nt
TRBJ2-7	TRBV10-3	.	.	CAIKAGGFGYEQYF	TGTGCCATCAAGGCAGGGGGGTTCGGCTACGAGCAGTACTTC
TRBJ1-6	TRBV6-1	TRBD1	.	CASSLDRGNSPLHF	TGTGCCAGCAGCCTAGACAGGGGAAATTCACCCCTCCACTTT
TRBJ2-6	TRBV6-4	TRBD1	.	CAMPGQGSGANVLTF	TGTGCCATGCCGGGACAGGGTTCCGGGGCCAACGTCCTGACTTTC
TRBJ2-3	TRBV28	.	.	CASGEQKESHTQYF	TGTGCCAGCGGGGAGCAAAAGGAGTCCCATACGCAGTATTTT
TRBJ1-6	TRBV6-1	.	once	CASSDRRDSPLHF	TGTGCCAGCAGCGACAGGCGGGATTCACCCCTCCACTTT
TRBJ2-1	TRBV19	TRBD2	.	CASRTTSVSSYNEQFF	TGTGCCAGTAGAACTACTAGCGTCAGCTCCTACAATGAGCAGTTCTTC
TRBJ1-6	TRBV25-1	TRBD1	.	CASSARGQTYNSPLHF	TGTGCCAGCAGTGCAAGGGGGCAAACCTATAATTCACCCCTCCACTTT
TRBJ1-1	TRBV7-8	.	.	CASSLGPGAPEAFF	TGTGCCAGCAGCTTAGGTCCGGGGGCCCCTGAAGCTTTCTTT
TRBJ2-5	TRBV5-6	TRBD2	.	CASSLGLAGGQETQYF	TGTGCCAGCAGCTTGGGTCTAGCGGGAGGGCAGGAGACCCAGTACTTC
TRBJ1-2	TRBV5-6	TRBD1	.	CASSLAGQMIYGYTF	TGTGCCAGCAGCTTGGCGGGACAGATGATCTATGGCTACACCTTC
TRBJ2-7	TRBV29-1	.	.	CSGGEAVYEQYF	TGCAGCGGCGGGGAGGCGGTCTACGAGCAGTACTTC
TRBJ2-7	TRBV5-3	TRBD2	.	CARSSRARTGHTGTSGREYF	TGTGCCAGAAGCTCTCGAGCCAGGACAGGACATACCGGGACTAGCGGGAGAGAGTACTTC
TRBJ1-6	TRBV6-5	.	.	CASSIHTDNSPLHF	TGTGCCAGCAGCATACATACGGATAATTCACCCCTCCACTTT
TRBJ2-7	TRBV5-1	.	.	CASSFGQSGTWEQYF	TGCGCCAGCAGCTTCGGTCAGAGCGGGACATGGGAGCAGTACTTC
TRBJ2-2	TRBV6-5	TRBD2	.	CASRPSGSGTGELFF	TGTGCCAGCAGACCTAGCGGGAGTGGGACCGGGGAGCTGTTTTTT
TRBJ1-5	TRBV5-1	.	few	CASSLEGQGNQPQHF	TGCGCCAGCAGCTTGGAAGGGCAGGGGAATCAGCCCCAGCATTTT